Sequencing of this TCR beta chain was carried out in a study of T-cell memory formation after mild COVID-19. Details on this clonotype: What it binds is unknown.

TCRdb reanalysed the 5' RACE reads using MiXCR and keeps one entry per CDR3 protein. This table has around 450,000 distinct CDR3 sequences, about 19% appearing once. Overall study findings and caveats: Whereas later expanders leaned CD4+, clones contracting day 15 to 85 showed a balanced CD4/CD8 makeup.

V shed 6 bases and J shed 7 bases, with 12 bases lying between them. This CDR3 is 13 amino acids long. The sequenced sample was PBMCs or a T cell subset sorted from them (not recorded which). J is TRBJ2-2 and V is TRBV12-3 or TRBV12-4; no firm D call. This sequence was found in an adult woman who had mild COVID-19 (a few samples of this study predate the infection). Cell type and time point are not known. The CDR3 coding sequence is TGTGCCAGCAGCCCTAGGCCCGGCGGGGAGCTGTTTTTT. It specifies CASSPRPGGELFF.